This TCR beta chain came from a study of T cells in Graves' hyperthyroidism and ophthalmopathy. This clonotype was observed a handful of times. The TCR beta CDR3 regions underwent amplification using RNA transcripts as the source. A set of HTBI primers served as the primers for a first-round RT-PCR of the TCR CDR3. TCRdb reprocessed the multiplex PCR reads via MiXCR and lists one record per CDR3 protein. Found here are hundreds of thousands of distinct CDR3 sequences, 20% to 25% of them singletons; the top ten hold roughly 70%. Germline-derived CDR1 and CDR2 are SEHNR and FQNEAQ (reference sequence). This CDR3 spans 13 amino acids. V was cut by 3 bases and J by 8 bases, with 11 bases left in between.

Sequenced input: blood. The source of this sequence is a man aged 45-65 years with Graves' hyperthyroidism. The chain recombines TRBV7-9 with TRBJ2-1; D is uncertain. Written as DNA, the CDR3 is TGTGCCAGCAGCTTCACGTCCCATGATGAGCAGTTCTTC. Its translation: CASSFTSHDEQFF.